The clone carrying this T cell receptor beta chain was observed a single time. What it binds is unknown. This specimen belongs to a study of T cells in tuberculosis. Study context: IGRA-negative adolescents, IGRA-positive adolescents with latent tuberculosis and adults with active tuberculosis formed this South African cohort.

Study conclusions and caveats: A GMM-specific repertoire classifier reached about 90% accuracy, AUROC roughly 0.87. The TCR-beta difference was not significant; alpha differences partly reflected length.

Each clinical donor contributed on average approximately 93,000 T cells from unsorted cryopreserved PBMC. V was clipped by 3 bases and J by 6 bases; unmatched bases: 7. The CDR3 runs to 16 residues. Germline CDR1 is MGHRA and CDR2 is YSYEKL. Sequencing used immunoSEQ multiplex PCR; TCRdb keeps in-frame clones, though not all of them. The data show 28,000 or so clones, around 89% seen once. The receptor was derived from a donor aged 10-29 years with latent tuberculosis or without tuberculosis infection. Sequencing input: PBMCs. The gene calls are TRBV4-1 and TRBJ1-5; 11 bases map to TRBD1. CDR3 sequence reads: CASSQFGTGGSQPQHF. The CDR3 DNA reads TGCGCCAGCAGCCAGTTTGGGACAGGGGGGAGTCAGCCCCAGCATTTT.